Below, 11 T cell receptor beta chains from the same sample are listed, as sequenced in a study of blood T cells in healthy people across ages. Combining a sample-barcoded 5' primer with a J-beta primer mix, a second PCR ran for about 6 to 12 cycles. TCRdb processed the 5' RACE reads anew with MiXCR; each CDR3 protein has one entry. Of 1.5 million or so distinct CDR3 sequences listed, about 40% are singletons. The sequencing sample was made of blood. The receptor set was obtained from a woman aged 18 to 35 in good health.

This clonotype was seen more than once but under ten times. V usage is TRBV11-1 and J usage is TRBJ1-2, with D possibly being TRBD1 (5 bases). The CDR3 length is 15 residues. The germline CDR1 and CDR2 sequences are SGHAT and FQDESV (reference sequence). Trimming pared 5 bases from V and 7 bases from J, leaving 20 bases between. CDR3 protein: CASSPLDGAGFGYTF. DNA of the CDR3: TGTGCCAGCAGCCCCCTGGACGGGGCGGGATTTGGCTACACCTTC.

This sequence joins TRBV2 and TRBJ2-1; D unclear. CDR1 is SNHLY and CDR2 is FYNNEI in the germline V gene. Trimming removed 6 bases from V and 2 bases from J, with 8 bases in between. This CDR3 comprises 13 residues. CDR3 sequence reads: CASSQEAYNEQFF. The CDR3 DNA reads TGTGCCAGCAGCCAAGAGGCCTACAATGAGCAGTTCTTC.

This clonotype was seen a few times. The rearrangement links TRBV7-2 to TRBJ1-1, with 11 bases fitting TRBD1. CDR3 length: 15 amino acids. V shed 5 bases, J shed 5 bases, and the junction held 7 bases outside the gene matches. Germline V lookup: CDR1 SGHTA, CDR2 FQGNSA. This chain's CDR3 is CASSTDRGPVTEAFF. CDR3 nucleotides: TGTGCCAGCAGCACGGACAGGGGGCCGGTGACTGAAGCTTTCTTT.

The V and J genes are TRBV6-2 or TRBV6-3 and TRBJ2-5; possible D gene TRBD2, 5 bases. This CDR3 region has 14 residues. Germline-derived CDR1 and CDR2 are MNHEY and SVGEGT. The V and J ends lost 0 bases and 11 bases respectively, with 16 bases between them. The CDR3 nucleotides read TGTGCCAGCAGTTACTCGTTCGGGATCAATGAGCAGTACTTC. It yields the protein CASSYSFGINEQYF.

The table lists this clonotype with a few counts. This sequence joins TRBV6-1 and TRBJ1-2; 7 positions agree with TRBD1. CDR1 MNHNS and CDR2 SASEGT come from the germline V gene. This CDR3 region has 13 residues. J gave up 5 bases and V 4 bases, and 4 bases lay outside the gene matches. The CDR3 protein is CASSATGEYGYTF. As DNA, the CDR3 is TGTGCCAGCAGTGCCACAGGGGAATATGGCTACACCTTC.

This clonotype has just a few counts. This chain uses TRBV15 with TRBJ2-1, with a tentative D call TRBD2 (5 bases). The CDR3 has 16 residues. V lost 0 bases to trimming and J lost 4 bases, with 13 bases between them. Germline CDR1 LNHNV, CDR2 YYDKDF (reference sequence). The CDR3 loop reads CATSRDSERKYNEQFF. CDR3 nucleotide sequence: TGTGCCACCAGCAGAGATTCCGAGCGGAAGTACAATGAGCAGTTCTTC.

The chain recombines TRBV7-9 with TRBJ2-1, with TRBD2 matching 7 bases. Trimming at V came to 3 bases and at J to 6 bases, leaving 2 bases not matched to a gene. The CDR3 contains 13 residues. CDR1 is SEHNR, CDR2 FQNEAQ, per germline (reference sequence). The CDR3 spells CASSFASGNEQFF. The CDR3, as DNA: TGTGCCAGCAGCTTCGCTAGCGGCAATGAGCAGTTCTTC.

The chain is built from TRBV11-2 and TRBJ2-7; the D is unclear. Per the germline V gene, CDR1 is SGHAT and CDR2 is FQNNGV. V gave up 1 base and J gave up 7 bases, with 8 bases separating them. CDR3 length: 12 residues. Here the CDR3 reads CASSLAYWEQYF. The CDR3 DNA follows: TGTGCCAGCAGCTTAGCCTACTGGGAGCAGTACTTC.

The rearrangement uses TRBV27 and TRBJ1-4, with 9 bases that match TRBD1. This CDR3 spans 14 amino acids. The ends lost 5 bases at V and 8 bases at J; junction bases unmatched: 6. CDR1 is MNHEY, CDR2 SMNVEV, per germline (reference sequence). For the CDR3, the DNA is TGTGCCAGCAGTCCGTACAGGGGGCGAGAAAAACTGTTTTTT. Amino acids: CASSPYRGREKLFF.

J is TRBJ2-3 and V is TRBV7-8; D is possibly TRBD1 (6 bases). The germline CDR1 and CDR2 sequences are SGHVS and FQNEAQ. V was cut by 3 bases and J by 6 bases, with 19 bases left in between. The CDR3 loop spans 16 amino acids. CDR3 region: CASSFLSGSRGDTQYF. CDR3 in DNA: TGTGCCAGCAGCTTCCTTTCTGGGTCGAGGGGGGATACGCAGTATTTT.

Points on this clonotype: The junction and the germline gene differ at one end; a read error may be behind it. The rearrangement uses TRBV6-2 or TRBV6-3 and TRBJ2-7; 11 bases are a match to TRBD2. The germline V gene has CDR1 MNHEY and CDR2 SVGEGT. The CDR3 has 15 residues. DNA for the CDR3: TGTGCCAGCAGTCGCGGGACTAGCGGTTCCTACGGGCAGTACTTC. It translates to CASSRGTSGSYGQYF.